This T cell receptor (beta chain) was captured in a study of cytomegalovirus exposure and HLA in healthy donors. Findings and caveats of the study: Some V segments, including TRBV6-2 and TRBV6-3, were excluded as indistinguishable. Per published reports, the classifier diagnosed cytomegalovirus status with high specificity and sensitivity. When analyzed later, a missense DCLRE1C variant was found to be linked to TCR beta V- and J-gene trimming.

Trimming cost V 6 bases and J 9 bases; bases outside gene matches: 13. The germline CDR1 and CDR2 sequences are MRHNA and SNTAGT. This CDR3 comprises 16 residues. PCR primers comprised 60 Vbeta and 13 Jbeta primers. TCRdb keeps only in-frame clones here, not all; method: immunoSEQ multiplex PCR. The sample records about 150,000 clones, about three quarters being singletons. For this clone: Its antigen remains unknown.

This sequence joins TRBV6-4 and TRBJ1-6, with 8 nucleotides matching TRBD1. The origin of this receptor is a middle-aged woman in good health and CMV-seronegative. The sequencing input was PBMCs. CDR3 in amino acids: CASRAKQGVSPSPLHF. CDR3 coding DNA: TGTGCCAGCAGGGCCAAACAGGGGGTATCCCCTTCACCCCTCCACTTT.